A single sample gave rise to the 27 T cell receptor beta chains below, sequenced in a study of vaccination and CD4 T cells after COVID-19. These receptors have no known antigen. Treatment here: roughly ten-day PBMC culture with coronavirus spike peptide pools or control peptides (ViraFEST assay). Unexposed donor CD4+ T cells predated the COVID-19 pandemic, collected 2011-2018. The Oncomine TCR Beta short-read assay was what sequenced the DNA obtained from cultured CD4+ T cells. TCRdb re-derived calls from the PCR reads in MiXCR, one entry per CDR3 protein. The sample holds approximately 6,200 distinct CDR3 sequences, 27% seen once. The sample taken for sequencing was CD4+ T cells from blood, cultured in vitro. These receptor sequences come from a human donor in good health.

V is TRBV11-3 and J is TRBJ2-3; 10 bases align to TRBD2. This CDR3 is built from 16 residues. Germline-derived CDR1 and CDR2 are SGHNT and YENEEA. After removal of 2 bases from V and 3 bases from J, the junction contained 5 bases not matched to a gene. Written as DNA, the CDR3 is TGTGCCAGCAGCTTACCCCAGCGGGGGGGGACAGATACGCAGTATTTT. Its translation is CASSLPQRGGTDTQYF.

The chain recombines TRBV5-4 with TRBJ1-1; D is unclear. Per the germline V gene, CDR1 is SGHNT and CDR2 is YYREEE (reference sequence). The CDR3 runs 12 residues. V lost 4 bases and J lost 1, with 5 bases in between. The CDR3 bases are TGTGCCAGCAGCAGCACGAACACTGAAGCTTTCTTT. Amino acids: CASSSTNTEAFF.

This clonotype was detected only once. This chain joins TRBV12-3 or TRBV12-4 and TRBJ1-5; TRBD1 is a possible D gene (6 bases). The V end lost 5 bases, the J end lost 5 bases, and 16 bases lay between the germline ends. The CDR3 totals 15 residues. CDR3 DNA sequence: TGTGCCAGCAGTCCCCGGGGGGCTGTGGATCAGCCCCAGCATTTT. The encoded protein is CASSPRGAVDQPQHF.

This clonotype was detected a few times. The chain carries TRBV28 and TRBJ2-7; 8 positions match TRBD2. From germline, CDR1 is MDHEN and CDR2 SYDVKM. V was clipped by 6 bases and J by 3 bases; unmatched bases: 13. This CDR3 is 16 amino acids long. CDR3 bases: TGTGCCAGCAGCCTCCTCGGCGGGGGGACTGGCTACGAGCAGTACTTC. This translates into CASSLLGGGTGYEQYF.

J is TRBJ2-7 and V is TRBV19; tentatively, D is TRBD2 (6 bases). Germline loops: CDR1 LNHDA, CDR2 SQIVND (reference sequence). The germline V and J ends were trimmed by 10 bases and 1 base, with 20 bases remaining between them. The CDR3 is 15 residues long. The CDR3 sequence: CATRDRGRASYEQYF. The CDR3 DNA is TGTGCCACCAGGGATCGGGGGAGAGCATCCTACGAGCAGTACTTC.

V gene TRBV6-5 combines with J gene TRBJ1-1, with D tentatively TRBD1 (5 bases). V lost 4 bases, J lost 6 bases, and 15 bases lay in between. Germline CDR1 and CDR2: MNHEY and SVGAGI. This CDR3 has 14 amino acids. CDR3 nucleotides: TGTGCCAGCAGTTCGGAAACGGCGGGGGCTGAAGCTTTCTTT. Translation: CASSSETAGAEAFF.

This clonotype occurred a few times. The rearrangement uses TRBV7-2 and TRBJ2-5, with D perhaps matching TRBD1 (5 bases). Per germline, CDR1 SGHTA and CDR2 FQGNSA. The CDR3 runs to 15 residues. The germline V and J ends were trimmed by 1 base and 1 base, with 10 bases remaining between them. The DNA for the CDR3 is TGTGCCAGCAGCTTAGTTGTGGGGCCCCAAGAGACCCAGTACTTC. Protein product: CASSLVVGPQETQYF.

By sample fraction, this clonotype is medium-sized. The CDR3 coding sequence is TGTGCCAGCACCCTGGGGGGGTCGTATGGCTACACCTTC. As protein: CASTLGGSYGYTF. The genes are TRBV7-9 and TRBJ1-2, with D maybe TRBD1 (5 bases). Germline V gives CDR1 SEHNR, CDR2 FQNEAQ (reference sequence). Trimming pared 7 bases from V and 5 bases from J, leaving 14 bases between. The CDR3 sequence is 13 residues long.

This clonotype was found a few times. The chain has TRBV20-1 and TRBJ2-3; unclear D gene. The germline gives CDR1 DFQATT, CDR2 SNEGSKA (reference sequence). Trimming shortened V by 6 bases and J by 4 bases, and 20 bases separated the two germline ends. The CDR3 length is 15 residues. The CDR3 bases are TGCAGTGCCCCGGTTTGGACCCGCCGCCCAGATACGCAGTATTTT. Residues: CSAPVWTRRPDTQYF.

The sample holds a few counts of this clonotype. CDR3: CASSPGTADQPQHF. The DNA of the CDR3 is TGCGCCAGCAGCCCGGGGACAGCGGATCAGCCCCAGCATTTT. This chain links TRBV5-1 with TRBJ1-5, with 7 positions matching TRBD1. The trim removed 4 bases at V and 5 bases at J, leaving 6 bases unmatched. The CDR3 loop spans 14 amino acids. CDR1 is SGHRS, CDR2 YFSETQ, per germline.

Only a few counts were recorded for this clonotype. This chain connects TRBV19 to TRBJ1-2; D uncertain. CDR1 and CDR2 (germline): LNHDA, SQIVND (reference sequence). This CDR3 is 13 amino acids long. V shed 10 bases and J shed 4 bases, with 16 bases lying between them. The DNA for the CDR3 is TGTGCCACCCTGGAGCAGGCTGGCTATGGCTACACCTTC. It translates to CATLEQAGYGYTF.

The chain links TRBV6-5 to TRBJ1-1; D is ambiguous. There are 16 residues in the CDR3. The V gene lost 1 base and the J gene lost 6 bases, with 18 bases spanning the gap. The germline V gene has CDR1 MNHEY and CDR2 SVGAGI. CDR3 sequence: CASSYYRNTLKPEAFF. The CDR3, as DNA: TGTGCCAGCAGTTACTACCGGAACACGCTAAAACCTGAAGCTTTCTTT.

V usage is TRBV7-6 and J usage is TRBJ2-7; D possibly matches TRBD1 or TRBD2 (6 bases each). Germline V gene data show CDR1 as SGHVS and CDR2 as FNYEAQ. The V end was cut by 2 bases, the J end by 5 bases, with 19 bases between. The CDR3 contains 16 residues. CDR3 in amino acids: CASSLRRGDTPHEQYF. The CDR3 DNA reads TGTGCCAGCAGCTTAAGGAGGGGGGATACACCACACGAGCAGTACTTC.

About this clonotype itself: Lacking the conserved final phenylalanine or tryptophan, this CDR3 likely reflects a read error. V gene TRBV14 combines with J gene TRBJ2-5; tentative D call: TRBD1 (6 bases). Germline lookup yields CDR1 SGHDN and CDR2 FVKESK. Trimming shortened V by 4 bases and J by 6 bases, and 12 bases separated the two germline ends. CDR3 length equals 13 residues. The CDR3 region is CASSPGVRQTQYS. CDR3 DNA: TGTGCCAGCAGCCCAGGGGTCCGGCAGACCCAGTACTCC.

This chain connects TRBV2 to TRBJ2-5, with D uncertain. Germline V gene sequence: CDR1 SNHLY, CDR2 FYNNEI. The CDR3 sequence is 13 residues long. V shed 3 bases and J shed 4 bases, with 9 bases lying between them. The CDR3 reads CASSELHRETQYF. DNA of the CDR3: TGTGCCAGCAGTGAGCTACATCGAGAGACCCAGTACTTC.

The rearrangement joins TRBV5-1 to TRBJ1-2; 7 nucleotides agree with TRBD1. Germline values: CDR1 SGHRS, CDR2 YFSETQ. CDR3 length equals 15 residues. V dropped 0 bases and J dropped 3; count of bases not matched to a gene: 5. CDR3 amino acids: CASSLANRGDYGYTF. DNA of the CDR3: TGCGCCAGCAGCTTGGCCAACAGGGGTGACTATGGCTACACCTTC.

In this sample, this clonotype is medium-sized. The chain employs TRBV20-1 and TRBJ1-2; D might be TRBD1 (5 bases). Germline V gene lookup returns CDR1 DFQATT and CDR2 SNEGSKA (reference sequence). V was pared by 3 bases and J by 4 bases, with 15 bases between. The length of the CDR3 is 14 residues. Written as DNA, the CDR3 is TGCAGTGCTAGCCCATCGGGGGGGAGCTATGGCTACACCTTC. This codes for CSASPSGGSYGYTF.

CDR3 sequence reads: CASSPGQPTSYEQYF. Written as DNA, the CDR3 is TGTGCCAGCTCACCGGGACAGCCTACCTCCTACGAGCAGTACTTC. V usage is TRBV18 and J usage is TRBJ2-7, with 7 bases fitting TRBD1. The CDR3 length is 15 residues. CDR1 and CDR2 (germline): KGHSH, LQKENI. V lost 3 bases and J lost 0; bases outside the gene matches: 5.

The V gene is TRBV19, the J gene TRBJ2-1; TRBD1 matches 8 bases. Looked up from germline, CDR1 is LNHDA and CDR2 is SQIVND (reference sequence). CDR3 length: 13 residues. V lost 3 bases and J lost 9; bases outside the gene matches: 4. CDR3 DNA sequence: TGTGCCAGTAGTATCCAGGGGGCTTTTGAGCAGTTCTTC. The encoded protein is CASSIQGAFEQFF. The full variable domain, in which reference TRBV19 and TRBJ2-1 provide the parts outside the CDR3, is DGGITQSPKYLFRKEGQNVTLSCEQNLNHDAMYWYRQDPGQGLRLIYYSQIVNDFQKGDIAEGYSVSREKKESFPLTVTSAQKNPTAFYLCASSIQGAFEQFFGPGTRLTVL.

This clonotype turned up a few times. The chain links TRBV19 to TRBJ1-2; 8 bases match TRBD1. From germline, CDR1 is LNHDA and CDR2 SQIVND (reference sequence). Losses at the gene ends were 4 bases for V and 8 bases for J; bases not matched to a gene: 9. The CDR3 runs 14 residues. This chain's CDR3 is CASSRGRGPGGYTF. The CDR3, as DNA: TGTGCCAGTAGTAGAGGCAGGGGGCCTGGGGGCTACACCTTC.

This chain links TRBV7-3 with TRBJ1-1; D is unresolved. The V gene's germline CDR1 is SGHTA and CDR2 FQGTGA. The germline V and J ends were trimmed by 5 bases and 0 bases, with 19 bases remaining between them. The CDR3 is made up of 17 amino acids. CDR3 loop: CASSRNLVSTVNTEAFF. The CDR3 DNA is TGTGCCAGCAGCCGAAATCTCGTGTCGACGGTGAACACTGAAGCTTTCTTT. Together with reference TRBV7-3 and TRBJ1-1, the CDR3 gives the full variable domain: GAGVSQTPSNKVTEKGKYVELRCDPISGHTALYWYRQSLGQGPEFLIYFQGTGAADDSGLPNDRFFAVRPEGSVSTLKIQRTERGDSAVYLCASSRNLVSTVNTEAFFGQGTRLTVV.

The chain joins TRBV4-1 to TRBJ2-5; perhaps TRBD1 as D (5 bases). With 0 bases removed from V and 3 bases from J, the gap between germline ends came to 5 bases. The CDR3 contains 13 residues. Germline V gene data show CDR1 as MGHRA and CDR2 as YSYEKL. The CDR3 DNA reads TGCGCCAGCAGCCAAGACAGGGAAGAGACCCAGTACTTC. Translated, it gives CASSQDREETQYF.

The chain has TRBV19 and TRBJ2-1; 10 bases line up with TRBD1. There are 14 residues in the CDR3. The ends lost 7 bases at V and 6 bases at J; junction bases unmatched: 6. Per germline, CDR1 LNHDA and CDR2 SQIVND (reference sequence). This CDR3 reads CASKERDRGNEQFF. The CDR3 DNA sequence: TGTGCCAGTAAGGAGCGGGACAGGGGCAATGAGCAGTTCTTC.

The V gene is TRBV5-1, the J gene TRBJ1-2; D ambiguous. Germline V gives CDR1 SGHRS, CDR2 YFSETQ. Trimming left V 0 bases short and J 5 bases short, with 11 bases between. The length of the CDR3 is 14 residues. CDR3 nucleotides: TGCGCCAGCAGCTTGGAGCAGGAATCATATGGCTACACCTTC. This codes for CASSLEQESYGYTF.

This clonotype was counted between two and nine times. The chain combines TRBV5-1 with TRBJ1-5; D ambiguous. V was clipped by 2 bases and J by 1 base, with 7 bases between them. This CDR3 has 14 residues. Germline CDR1 is SGHRS and CDR2 is YFSETQ. The CDR3 loop is CASSLEGSNQPQHF. CDR3 in DNA: TGCGCCAGCAGCTTAGAAGGGAGCAATCAGCCCCAGCATTTT.

This chain joins TRBV12-3 or TRBV12-4 and TRBJ1-1, with D hard to call. Trimming left V 7 bases short and J 5 bases short, with 11 bases between. This CDR3 is 12 amino acids long. CDR3 bases: TGTGCCAGCAACATAGGGTATACTGAAGCTTTCTTT. Translated, it gives CASNIGYTEAFF.

This chain links TRBV7-6 with TRBJ2-5; D gene ambiguous. Trimming took 5 bases from V and 5 from J, leaving 9 bases between them. The CDR3 runs 12 residues. The germline CDR1 and CDR2 sequences are SGHVS and FNYEAQ. In DNA, the CDR3 is TGTGCCAGCAGCCCCCAAGGGGAGACCCAGTACTTC. Its translation: CASSPQGETQYF.